The 14 T cell receptor beta chains presented below share a single source sample, sequenced in a study of OX40 agonist ivuxolimab in advanced cancers. The data were produced by immunoSEQ multiplex PCR, yet TCRdb's version contains in-frame clones alone and is incomplete. This sample has about 68,000 clones, with around 89% found just once. This specimen was CD4+ or CD8+ T cells sorted from blood, taken in a trial of the OX40 agonist ivuxolimab. The receptors shown here come from an adult with an advanced solid tumor such as melanoma, head and neck, liver or kidney cancer.

The chain carries TRBV4-1 and TRBJ2-7, with D possibly being TRBD2 (6 bases). CDR1 is MGHRA, CDR2 YSYEKL, per germline. Trimming took off 4 bases at V and 0 bases at J, with 22 bases between the two ends. The CDR3 has 18 residues. Here the CDR3 DNA reads TGCGCCAGCAGCCTGGCGTTAGTAGGGCGGGGAATCTCCTACGAGCAGTACTTC. Protein product: CASSLALVGRGISYEQYF.

J is TRBJ2-5 and V is TRBV2, with 11 bases matching TRBD1. The CDR3 totals 14 residues. Trimming took 8 bases from V and 11 from J; bases not matched to a gene: 13. CDR1 and CDR2 from the germline V gene are SNHLY and FYNNEI. CDR3 DNA sequence: TGTGCCAGCTTACCGGGACAGGGGGTTCAGGAGCAGTACTTC. It translates to CASLPGQGVQEQYF.

The rearrangement joins TRBV2 to TRBJ2-1; D possibly corresponds to TRBD1 (6 bases). Germline V gene data show CDR1 as SNHLY and CDR2 as FYNNEI. The CDR3 covers 14 residues. Trimming removed 6 bases at V and 1 base at J, with 10 bases between. DNA of the CDR3: TGTGCCAGCAGAGCCGGGACATCCTACAATGAGCAGTTCTTC. Translating gives CASRAGTSYNEQFF.

The rearrangement uses TRBV5-1 and TRBJ2-5, with TRBD1 matching over 8 bases. CDR3 size: 16 residues. Germline CDR1 SGHRS, CDR2 YFSETQ. With V trimmed by 0 bases and J by 2 bases, 6 bases remained unmatched. CDR3 amino acids: CASSLGGQVTQETQYF. In DNA form, the CDR3 reads TGCGCCAGCAGCTTGGGGGGACAGGTTACTCAAGAGACCCAGTACTTC.

The chain has TRBV11-2 and TRBJ1-6, with 7 bases fitting TRBD1. Germline V gives CDR1 SGHAT, CDR2 FQNNGV. Trimming cost V 7 bases and J 0 bases; bases outside gene matches: 9. The CDR3 loop spans 17 amino acids. The CDR3 nucleotides read TGTGCCAGCACAAACACAGGGGCAAGCTCCTATAATTCACCCCTCCACTTT. Translation: CASTNTGASSYNSPLHF. The variable domain in full, with the rest retrieved from reference TRBV11-2 and TRBJ1-6, is EAGVAQSPRYKIIEKRQSVAFWCNPISGHATLYWYQQILGQGPKLLIQFQNNGVVDDSQLPKDRFSAERLKGVDSTLKIQPAKLEDSAVYLCASTNTGASSYNSPLHFGNGTRLTVT.

V and J are TRBV4-1 and TRBJ2-1; 10 bases line up with TRBD2. V lost 1 base, J lost 3 bases, and 6 bases stayed unmatched. Germline V gives CDR1 MGHRA, CDR2 YSYEKL. The CDR3 covers 17 residues. CDR3: CASSQVEGLANYNEQFF. The CDR3 coding sequence is TGCGCCAGCAGCCAAGTTGAGGGACTAGCGAACTACAATGAGCAGTTCTTC.

This clone showed up just once. The CDR3 region is CASRDTGLAGGEQYF. In DNA form, the CDR3 reads TGTGCCAGCAGGGATACAGGACTAGCTGGAGGCGAGCAGTACTTC. This chain uses TRBV6-5 with TRBJ2-7; 8 nucleotides line up with TRBD2. The junction had 13 bases not matched to a gene; V was cut back by 6 bases and J by 6 bases. This CDR3 contains 15 residues. Germline CDR1 MNHEY, CDR2 SVGAGI.

The chain employs TRBV7-2 and TRBJ1-1; D might be TRBD1 (5 bases). Germline CDR1 SGHTA, CDR2 FQGNSA. There are 12 residues in the CDR3. V was cut by 3 bases and J by 10 bases, with 12 bases left in between. For the CDR3, the DNA is TGTGCCAGCAGCTTCGGGCAGGGCTCAGCTTTCTTT. Residues: CASSFGQGSAFF.

This chain links TRBV7-2 with TRBJ1-1, with D perhaps matching TRBD1 (5 bases). The germline V gene has CDR1 SGHTA and CDR2 FQGNSA. This CDR3 has 12 residues. Trimming pared 3 bases from V and 6 bases from J, leaving 8 bases between. Here the CDR3 reads CASSFDSPEAFF. The CDR3 nucleotides are TGTGCCAGCAGCTTTGACAGTCCTGAAGCTTTCTTT.

V gene TRBV28 combines with J gene TRBJ2-5; 14 bases align to TRBD2. The germline gives CDR1 MDHEN, CDR2 SYDVKM. The CDR3 is 16 residues long. Losses at the gene ends were 5 bases for V and 2 bases for J; bases not matched to a gene: 4. CDR3 amino acids: CASSNGLAGGQETQYF. For the CDR3, the DNA is TGTGCCAGCAGTAATGGACTAGCGGGAGGTCAAGAGACCCAGTACTTC. Full variable domain (missing parts from reference TRBV28 and TRBJ2-5): DVKVTQSSRYLVKRTGEKVFLECVQDMDHENMFWYRQDPGLGLRLIYFSYDVKMKEKGDIPEGYSVSREKKERFSLILESASTNQTSMYLCASSNGLAGGQETQYFGPGTRLLVL.

The chain joins TRBV2 to TRBJ1-4; TRBD1 aligns across 9 bases. The CDR3 sequence is 13 residues long. V lost 9 bases and J lost 8; bases outside the gene matches: 7. Germline loops: CDR1 SNHLY, CDR2 FYNNEI. The CDR3 sequence is CARGTGRDEKLFF. CDR3 coding DNA: TGTGCCAGGGGGACAGGGCGGGACGAAAAACTGTTTTTT.

This chain links TRBV4-2 with TRBJ2-1; D might be TRBD2 (6 bases). V was cut by 4 bases and J by 1 base, with 11 bases left in between. The CDR3 sequence is 15 residues long. CDR1 and CDR2 from the germline V gene are LGHNA and YNFKEQ. As DNA, the CDR3 is TGTGCCAGCAGCCGAGCGGGTCTGTCCTACAATGAGCAGTTCTTC. Translating it yields CASSRAGLSYNEQFF.

The rearrangement joins TRBV18 to TRBJ2-7; the D gene is possibly TRBD2 (6 bases). V lost 4 bases, J lost 2 bases, and 18 bases lay in between. This CDR3 is 16 amino acids long. Germline V CDR1 and CDR2: KGHSH, LQKENI. The CDR3 loop reads CASSLFLRDVTYEQYF. The CDR3, as DNA: TGTGCCAGCTCACTATTTCTGCGGGACGTTACCTACGAGCAGTACTTC.

This chain connects TRBV28 to TRBJ2-7; D is uncertain. Germline CDR1 is MDHEN and CDR2 is SYDVKM. The CDR3 length is 12 residues. The V end lost 5 bases, the J end lost 4 bases, and 9 bases lay between the germline ends. The CDR3 protein is CASSPARYEQYF. CDR3 nucleotide sequence: TGTGCCAGCAGTCCCGCCCGGTACGAGCAGTACTTC.